Each of the 21 T cell receptor beta chains below was sequenced from the same sample in a study of Graves' ophthalmopathy and Graves' hyperthyroidism. The study amplified TCR beta CDR3 regions using RNA transcripts. The first-round RT-PCR employed HTBI primers together with the Qiagen OneStep RT-PCR kit. A multiplex PCR was then performed as the second round. From the multiplex PCR reads, TCRdb called clonotypes with MiXCR, one entry per CDR3 protein. The sample lists roughly 610,000 distinct CDR3 sequences, about a fifth occurring once. Sequencing was performed on peripheral blood. The origin of the receptors is a woman between 18 and 30 years old with stable Graves' hyperthyroidism. Some clones in this sample may be carry-over from other donors' samples.

In its sample, this clonotype was seen many times. The chain carries TRBV6-5 and TRBJ1-2, with 10 bases matching TRBD1. This CDR3 has 15 amino acids. The V and J ends lost 5 bases and 6 bases, in that order; junction bases with no gene match: 9. From germline, CDR1 is MNHEY and CDR2 SVGAGI. CDR3 in DNA: TGTGCCAGCAGTCGATCCGGGACAGGGGTCAATGGCTACACCTTC. Translating gives CASSRSGTGVNGYTF.

In this sample, this clonotype turned up many times. The rearrangement joins TRBV30 to TRBJ2-7; 9 bases line up with TRBD2. Germline V gene sequence: CDR1 GTSNPN, CDR2 SVGIG (reference sequence). V lost 0 bases to trimming and J lost 2 bases; unmatched junction nucleotides: 11. This CDR3 contains 17 residues. The CDR3 sequence: CAWSVAGGLGGAYEQYF. DNA of the CDR3: TGTGCCTGGAGTGTAGCGGGGGGCCTCGGAGGAGCCTACGAGCAGTACTTC.

Regarding this clonotype: This may be a read error: a much more frequent sequence differs by one nucleotide. V usage is TRBV11-2 and J usage is TRBJ2-7, with D perhaps given as TRBD1 or TRBD2 (5 bases each). The CDR3 is 14 amino acids. CDR1 and CDR2 from the germline V gene are SGHAT and FQNNGV. In nucleotides, the CDR3 is TGTGCCATCAGCCCCGGGACGGACTTTTACGAGCAGTACTTC. The encoded protein is CAISPGTDFYEQYF.

Only a few counts were recorded for this clonotype. The chain employs TRBV30 and TRBJ2-7; tentatively, D is TRBD1 (5 bases). Trimming removed 6 bases from V and 5 bases from J, with 17 bases in between. The germline V gene encodes CDR1 GTSNPN and CDR2 SVGIG (reference sequence). CDR3 size: 13 residues. CDR3 bases: TGTGCCTGCGGCCTGGGGCAGTATAACGAGCAGTACTTC. Its translation: CACGLGQYNEQYF.

This clonotype was picked up many times. V is TRBV6-1 and J is TRBJ1-5, with TRBD1 as a possible D gene (5 bases). V was trimmed by 6 bases and J by 3 bases, leaving 12 bases between them. The CDR3 is made up of 14 amino acids. CDR1 is MNHNS and CDR2 is SASEGT in the germline V gene. The CDR3, as DNA: TGTGCCAGCAGGCAGGGCTCCCTCAATCAGCCCCAGCATTTT. Its translation: CASRQGSLNQPQHF.

This clonotype was counted many times. The chain combines TRBV10-3 with TRBJ2-5, with 10 bases that match TRBD2. The CDR3 consists of 15 residues. The J segment lost 4 bases and the V segment lost 6 bases, leaving 8 bases of the junction unmatched. CDR1 and CDR2 from the germline V gene are ENHRY and SYGVKD. CDR3 protein: CAISTGTSARETQYF. The CDR3 DNA reads TGTGCCATCAGCACCGGGACTAGCGCTAGAGAGACCCAGTACTTC.

This clonotype was recorded many times. The chain combines TRBV29-1 with TRBJ2-5; D is unclear. The CDR3 has 11 amino acids. CDR1 is SQVTM and CDR2 is ANQGSEA in the germline V gene. With 7 bases removed from V and 3 bases from J, the gap between germline ends came to 9 bases. The DNA for the CDR3 is TGCAGCGCTAGGGCAGAAGAGACCCAGTACTTC. Protein product: CSARAEETQYF.

The chain combines TRBV6-1 with TRBJ2-5; 11 positions match TRBD2. Germline trimming cut 6 bases from V and 4 bases from J; bases unmatched to any gene: 4. This CDR3 spans 14 amino acids. Germline assignment: CDR1 MNHNS and CDR2 SASEGT. CDR3 residues: CASRSLAGVETQYF. The CDR3 region has the DNA TGTGCCAGCAGGTCACTAGCGGGAGTAGAGACCCAGTACTTC.

The rearrangement links TRBV4-3 to TRBJ2-5; 9 bases map to TRBD1. Germline V gene sequence: CDR1 LGHNA, CDR2 YSLEER. V was clipped by 2 bases and J by 1 base; unmatched bases: 2. There are 15 residues in the CDR3. CDR3 residues: CASSQKGQGQETQYF. Here the CDR3 DNA reads TGCGCCAGCAGCCAAAAGGGACAGGGCCAAGAGACCCAGTACTTC.

The V gene is TRBV2, the J gene TRBJ2-5; D remains unclear. The CDR3 is 14 amino acids. Germline V gene lookup returns CDR1 SNHLY and CDR2 FYNNEI. V was clipped by 1 base and J by 5 bases, with 11 bases between them. CDR3: CASSEGQDIETQYF. Here the CDR3 DNA reads TGTGCCAGCAGTGAAGGGCAGGATATTGAGACCCAGTACTTC.

This clonotype showed up many times. The chain uses TRBV29-1 and TRBJ1-2; D ambiguous. Deletions cut 4 bases from V and 2 bases from J, with 11 bases between. The germline gives CDR1 SQVTM, CDR2 ANQGSEA. This CDR3 has 13 amino acids. This chain's CDR3 is CSVVRGTNYGYTF. Here the CDR3 DNA reads TGCAGCGTTGTCCGGGGTACGAACTATGGCTACACCTTC.

There are a few counts of this clonotype. The chain couples TRBV6-2 or TRBV6-3 to TRBJ2-7; TRBD1 agrees at 9 bases. Germline CDR1 is MNHEY and CDR2 is SVGEGT. Germline trimming cut 2 bases from V and 0 bases from J; bases unmatched to any gene: 8. This CDR3 has 17 amino acids. This chain's CDR3 is CASSYQTGTGTSYEQYF. In DNA, the CDR3 is TGTGCCAGCAGTTACCAAACCGGGACAGGGACCTCCTACGAGCAGTACTTC.

This clonotype has a count of ten or more. The gene calls are TRBV6-5 and TRBJ1-1; no definite D call. V lost 0 bases and J 7 bases, leaving 12 bases between the germline ends. The CDR3 sequence is 14 residues long. Germline assignment: CDR1 MNHEY and CDR2 SVGAGI. The CDR3 DNA follows: TGTGCCAGCAGTTACTCGATACCCAACGGTGAAGCTTTCTTT. Amino acid sequence: CASSYSIPNGEAFF.

A note on this clonotype: A much bigger clone sits one base away, suggesting this may be a read error. The V and J genes are TRBV12-3 or TRBV12-4 and TRBJ2-5, with D perhaps TRBD1 (5 bases). The CDR3 extends over 16 amino acids. CDR3 sequence (DNA): TGTGCCAGCAGTCCAATCATACAGGTCATCCAAAAGACCCAGTACTTC. It is translated as CASSPIIQVIQKTQYF.

This clonotype was observed many times. The chain carries TRBV19 and TRBJ1-2; TRBD1 is a possible D gene (5 bases). Germline V gene data show CDR1 as LNHDA and CDR2 as SQIVND (reference sequence). The CDR3 contains 12 residues. V was shortened by 5 bases and J by 8 bases, with 12 bases between the two germline ends. CDR3 residues: CASSPRQRGYTF. CDR3 DNA: TGTGCCAGTAGTCCTCGACAGCGGGGCTACACCTTC.

J is TRBJ2-7 and V is TRBV2; a possible D gene is TRBD2 (6 bases). CDR1 is SNHLY and CDR2 is FYNNEI in the germline V gene. The length of the CDR3 is 14 residues. V dropped 7 bases and J dropped 7 bases, with 20 bases sitting between them. Written as DNA, the CDR3 is TGTGCCAGCAATTTAAACGGGAGAACGAAAGAGCAGTACTTC. As protein: CASNLNGRTKEQYF.

In this sample, this clonotype turned up many times. The chain links TRBV13 to TRBJ2-7, with D possibly called TRBD1 or TRBD2 (5 bases each). The CDR3 is 15 residues long. V lost 2 bases and J 7 bases, leaving 18 bases between the germline ends. Germline CDR1 and CDR2: PRHDT and FYEKMQ (reference sequence). CDR3 bases: TGTGCCAGCAGCTTAAGCCCAGGGACCCCCAGGGAGCAGTACTTC. Amino acid sequence: CASSLSPGTPREQYF.

At least ten counts were recorded for this clonotype. The genes are TRBV6-1 and TRBJ2-7, with D uncertain. The germline V gene encodes CDR1 MNHNS and CDR2 SASEGT. V lost 8 bases, J lost 3 bases, and 11 bases lay in between. CDR3 size: 12 residues. The CDR3 protein is CASRREIYEQYF. The CDR3 DNA is TGTGCCAGCCGGCGAGAGATCTACGAGCAGTACTTC.

The CDR3 sequence: CASSEMRGGPSDLHF. CDR3 DNA sequence: TGTGCCAGCAGTGAAATGCGGGGTGGCCCATCCGACCTCCACTTT. The chain uses TRBV6-1 and TRBJ1-6; no firm D call. Trimming pared 2 bases from V and 15 bases from J, leaving 20 bases between. Germline CDR1 MNHNS, CDR2 SASEGT. The CDR3 sequence is 15 residues long.

In DNA form, the CDR3 reads TGCAGCGTTGAACAGTTACCAGGTTTGGAGACCCAGTACTTC. Translated: CSVEQLPGLETQYF. V and J are TRBV29-1 and TRBJ2-5; no firm D call. CDR1 and CDR2 (germline): SQVTM, ANQGSEA. The CDR3 has 14 amino acids. V lost 2 bases and J lost 5, with 15 bases in between.

DNA of the CDR3: TGTGCCAGCAGCTTAGCGCAGCACGACTATGGCTACACCTTC. Protein: CASSLAQHDYGYTF. This chain uses TRBV7-9 with TRBJ1-2; D unresolved. From germline, CDR1 is SEHNR and CDR2 FQNEAQ (reference sequence). Trimming stripped 0 bases from V and 3 bases from J, with 8 bases between. This CDR3 spans 14 amino acids.